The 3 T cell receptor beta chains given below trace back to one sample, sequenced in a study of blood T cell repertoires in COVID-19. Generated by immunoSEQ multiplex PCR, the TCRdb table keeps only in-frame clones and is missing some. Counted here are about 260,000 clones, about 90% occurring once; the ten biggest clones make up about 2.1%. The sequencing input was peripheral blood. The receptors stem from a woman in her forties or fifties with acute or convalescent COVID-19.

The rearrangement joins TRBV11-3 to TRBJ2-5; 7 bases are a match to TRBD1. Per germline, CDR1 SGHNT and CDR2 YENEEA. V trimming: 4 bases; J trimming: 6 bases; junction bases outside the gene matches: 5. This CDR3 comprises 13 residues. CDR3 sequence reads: CASSSTGLKTQYF. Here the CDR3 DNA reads TGTGCCAGCAGCTCGACAGGGTTAAAGACCCAGTACTTC.

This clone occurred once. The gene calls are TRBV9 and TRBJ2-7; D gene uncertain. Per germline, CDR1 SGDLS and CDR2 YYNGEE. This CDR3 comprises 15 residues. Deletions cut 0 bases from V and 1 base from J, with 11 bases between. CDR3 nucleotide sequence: TGTGCCAGCAGCGTAGGGCGGATGGCGTCCTACGAGCAGTACTTC. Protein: CASSVGRMASYEQYF.

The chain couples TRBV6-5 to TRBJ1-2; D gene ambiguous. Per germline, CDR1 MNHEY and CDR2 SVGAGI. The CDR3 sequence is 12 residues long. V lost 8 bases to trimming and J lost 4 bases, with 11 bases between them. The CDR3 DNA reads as TGTGCCAGCGCCGAGAGAGCCTATGGCTACACCTTC. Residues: CASAERAYGYTF.